The 24 T cell receptor beta chains given below trace back to one sample, sequenced in a study of blood T cell repertoires in COVID-19. Generated by immunoSEQ multiplex PCR, the TCRdb table keeps only in-frame clones and is missing some. The data hold some 190,000 clones, with 75% to 85% observed a single time. Sequenced input: peripheral blood. These receptors were obtained from a man aged 60-69 years with acute or convalescent COVID-19.

The chain combines TRBV19 with TRBJ2-5; 11 nucleotides agree with TRBD2. J was trimmed by 5 bases and V by 1 base; bases with no gene match: 3. Germline V gene lookup returns CDR1 LNHDA and CDR2 SQIVND (reference sequence). The CDR3 runs 15 residues. CDR3 region: CASSIGSGGDETQYF. DNA for the CDR3: TGTGCCAGTAGTATAGGTAGCGGGGGGGACGAGACCCAGTACTTC.

The gene calls are TRBV7-9 and TRBJ2-3; 11 bases agree with TRBD2. From germline, CDR1 is SEHNR and CDR2 FQNEAQ (reference sequence). The CDR3 extends over 19 amino acids. With 4 bases clipped from V and 1 base from J, the junction kept 13 bases outside the gene matches. The CDR3 loop is CASSSGSSGRSWCTDTQYF. CDR3 DNA sequence: TGTGCCAGCAGCTCCGGGTCTAGCGGGAGGAGTTGGTGCACAGATACGCAGTATTTT.

This chain joins TRBV7-6 and TRBJ1-4; tentative D call: TRBD1 (5 bases). Trimming shortened V by 5 bases and J by 10 bases, and 11 bases separated the two germline ends. Germline-derived CDR1 and CDR2 are SGHVS and FNYEAQ. The CDR3 extends over 12 amino acids. The CDR3 spells CASSPREGKLFF. Written as DNA, the CDR3 is TGTGCCAGCAGCCCCAGGGAAGGAAAACTGTTTTTT.

The J gene is TRBJ2-7, the V gene TRBV6-5; D is possibly TRBD2 (6 bases). This CDR3 has 15 amino acids. The germline V gene has CDR1 MNHEY and CDR2 SVGAGI. Trimming took 2 bases from V and 2 from J, leaving 13 bases between them. CDR3 amino acids: CASSYGRAGTYEQYF. The CDR3 DNA is TGTGCCAGCAGTTACGGTAGGGCGGGGACCTACGAGCAGTACTTC.

This clone appeared a single time. The V call is TRBV12-3 or TRBV12-4, the J call TRBJ1-2, with D perhaps matching TRBD1 (5 bases). With 5 bases removed from V and 4 bases from J, the gap between germline ends came to 11 bases. The CDR3 has 13 residues. The CDR3 spells CASSLQGSYGYTF. The CDR3 coding sequence is TGTGCCAGCAGTCTTCAGGGATCCTATGGCTACACCTTC.

This clone has only one observation. This chain links TRBV4-2 with TRBJ1-1; D perhaps matches TRBD1 (6 bases). CDR3 length: 16 amino acids. Germline V gene data show CDR1 as LGHNA and CDR2 as YNFKEQ. V lost 3 bases to trimming and J lost 1 base, with 15 bases between them. CDR3 nucleotide sequence: TGTGCCAGCAGCCAGGGAAACCAGGGGCGGAACACTGAAGCTTTCTTT. Translated, it gives CASSQGNQGRNTEAFF.

The V call is TRBV4-1, the J call TRBJ2-7; 7 bases are shared with TRBD1. The CDR3 has 14 amino acids. The germline V gene encodes CDR1 MGHRA and CDR2 YSYEKL. V was clipped by 3 bases and J by 2 bases; unmatched bases: 4. Written as DNA, the CDR3 is TGCGCCAGCAGCCAGAACAGGGGACCCTACGAGCAGTACTTC. Encoded protein: CASSQNRGPYEQYF.

This sequence joins TRBV28 and TRBJ1-3, with D uncertain. Germline V gene data show CDR1 as MDHEN and CDR2 as SYDVKM. The CDR3 totals 12 residues. V lost 7 bases, J lost 4 bases, and 8 bases lay in between. This CDR3 is CASKGGGNTIYF. For the CDR3, the DNA is TGTGCCAGCAAAGGCGGGGGAAACACCATATATTTT.

The chain combines TRBV6-5 with TRBJ2-3, with a weak D call TRBD2 (5 bases). In germline, CDR1 is MNHEY, CDR2 SVGAGI. CDR3 length equals 13 residues. V was trimmed by 5 bases and J by 5 bases, leaving 11 bases between them. This CDR3 reads CASSRQGRDTQYF. CDR3 sequence (DNA): TGTGCCAGCAGTAGACAAGGGAGAGATACGCAGTATTTT.

CDR3 residues: CASSSLESNQPQHF. Here the CDR3 DNA reads TGTGCCAGCAGTTCCCTGGAGAGCAATCAGCCCCAGCATTTT. The rearrangement links TRBV27 to TRBJ1-5, with D uncertain. Germline V gene lookup returns CDR1 MNHEY and CDR2 SMNVEV (reference sequence). This CDR3 has 14 amino acids. Trimming took off 4 bases at V and 1 base at J, with 8 bases between the two ends.

The count of this clone is one. The chain couples TRBV25-1 to TRBJ2-4; D not certain. Germline CDR1 is MGHDK and CDR2 is SYGVNS. The CDR3 loop spans 14 amino acids. V dropped 4 bases and J dropped 0 bases, with 7 bases sitting between them. The CDR3 bases are TGTGCCAGCAGTGGAGTTGGAGCCAAAAACATTCAGTACTTC. This sequence encodes CASSGVGAKNIQYF.

V is TRBV5-4 and J is TRBJ1-3; tentative D call: TRBD1 (5 bases). The length of the CDR3 is 17 residues. Trimming removed 1 base from V and 3 bases from J, with 17 bases in between. The V gene's germline CDR1 is SGHNT and CDR2 YYREEE (reference sequence). The CDR3 sequence is CASSLSRSTALGNTIYF. The CDR3 region has the DNA TGTGCCAGCAGCTTGTCTCGATCGACAGCCCTTGGAAACACCATATATTTT. Full variable domain (missing parts from reference TRBV5-4 and TRBJ1-3): ETGVTQSPTHLIKTRGQQVTLRCSSQSGHNTVSWYQQALGQGPQFIFQYYREEENGRGNFPPRFSGLQFPNYSSELNVNALELDDSALYLCASSLSRSTALGNTIYFGEGSWLTVV.

The genes are TRBV27 and TRBJ2-2; 8 nucleotides line up with TRBD2. This CDR3 region has 14 residues. V shed 6 bases, J shed 4 bases, and the junction held 4 bases outside the gene matches. CDR1 and CDR2 from the germline V gene are MNHEY and SMNVEV (reference sequence). The CDR3: CASSPGTSTGELFF. The CDR3 nucleotides read TGTGCCAGCAGCCCCGGGACTAGCACCGGGGAGCTGTTTTTT.

Remarks on this clone: The sample has other DNA sequences that encode this CDR3 too. V usage is TRBV19 and J usage is TRBJ1-1, with D hard to call. The CDR3 covers 13 residues. Trimming shortened V by 1 base and J by 1 base, and 4 bases separated the two germline ends. Germline CDR1 and CDR2: LNHDA and SQIVND (reference sequence). This chain's CDR3 is CASSIGQNTEAFF. CDR3 nucleotides: TGTGCCAGTAGTATAGGACAGAACACTGAAGCTTTCTTT.

The chain employs TRBV14 and TRBJ2-7; 11 nucleotides line up with TRBD1. With 4 bases clipped from V and 5 bases from J, the junction kept 4 bases outside the gene matches. Germline CDR1 and CDR2: SGHDN and FVKESK. This CDR3 has 14 amino acids. The CDR3 loop reads CASSLDRGRHEQYF. DNA of the CDR3: TGTGCCAGCAGCCTGGACAGGGGGCGGCACGAGCAGTACTTC.

This chain uses TRBV5-4 with TRBJ2-1; perhaps TRBD1 as D (5 bases). The germline CDR1 and CDR2 sequences are SGHNT and YYREEE (reference sequence). CDR3 size: 13 residues. The V and J ends lost 4 bases and 12 bases respectively, with 17 bases between them. The CDR3 sequence: CASSALEERGQFF. The CDR3 coding sequence is TGTGCCAGCAGCGCCCTCGAGGAAAGGGGGCAGTTCTTC.

V and J are TRBV24-1 and TRBJ2-1, with 10 positions matching TRBD2. This CDR3 has 15 amino acids. Trimming took 5 bases from V and 7 from J; bases not matched to a gene: 7. The germline V gene has CDR1 KGHDR and CDR2 SFDVKD. The CDR3 region is CATSALAGAGNEQFF. The CDR3 DNA follows: TGTGCCACCAGTGCCCTAGCGGGAGCTGGAAATGAGCAGTTCTTC.

A single count supports this clone. This chain joins TRBV2 and TRBJ2-1, with 7 bases that match TRBD1. In germline, CDR1 is SNHLY, CDR2 FYNNEI. The CDR3 covers 13 residues. V lost 5 bases, J lost 4 bases, and 2 bases stayed unmatched. The CDR3 sequence: CASSRDRYNEQFF. As DNA, the CDR3 is TGTGCCAGCAGTCGGGACAGATACAATGAGCAGTTCTTC.

The chain joins TRBV3-1 (or the pseudogene TRBV3-2) to TRBJ2-1, with 9 positions matching TRBD2. The CDR3 runs 14 residues. CDR1 is LGHDT and CDR2 is YNNKEL in the germline V gene (reference sequence). The V gene end was trimmed by 2 bases and the J gene end by 10 bases; junction bases not matched to a gene: 6. The CDR3 is CASSQWSSGAEQFF. CDR3 in DNA: TGTGCCAGCAGCCAATGGTCTAGCGGGGCCGAGCAGTTCTTC.

Turning to this clone: The junction and the germline gene differ at one end; a read error may be behind it. The chain is built from TRBV7-7 and TRBJ2-1, with TRBD1 as a possible D gene (5 bases). There are 15 residues in the CDR3. Germline loops: CDR1 SSHAT, CDR2 FNYEAQ (reference sequence). CDR3 sequence (DNA): TGTGCTAGCAGCTTAAGGCCCCAGGGTAGCAGCGAGCAGTTCTTC. It codes for CASSLRPQGSSEQFF. Full variable domain (rest looked up from reference TRBV7-7 and TRBJ2-1): GAGVSQSPRYKVTKRGQDVTLRCDPISSHATLYWYQQALGQGPEFLTYFNYEAQPDKSGLPSDRFSAERPEGSISTLTIQRTEQRDSAMYRCASSLRPQGSSEQFFGPGTRLTVL.

V gene TRBV6-1 combines with J gene TRBJ2-7, with TRBD1 identical over 8 bases. Germline-derived CDR1 and CDR2 are MNHNS and SASEGT. The CDR3 runs to 13 residues. With 2 bases clipped from V and 7 bases from J, the junction kept 4 bases outside the gene matches. This chain's CDR3 is CASSEQGAGEQYF. DNA of the CDR3: TGTGCCAGCAGTGAACAGGGGGCAGGGGAGCAGTACTTC.

V gene TRBV20-1 combines with J gene TRBJ2-7; maybe TRBD2 (5 bases). The CDR3 consists of 14 residues. Germline CDR1 is DFQATT and CDR2 is SNEGSKA (reference sequence). The V end lost 3 bases, the J end lost 2 bases, and 14 bases lay between the germline ends. The CDR3 nucleotides read TGCAGTGCTAGTCAGCAGCGGAACACCTACGAGCAGTACTTC. This translates into CSASQQRNTYEQYF.

This clone was counted a single time. The J gene is TRBJ2-3, the V gene TRBV2; D is perhaps TRBD2 (6 bases). Looked up from germline, CDR1 is SNHLY and CDR2 is FYNNEI. V lost 6 bases to trimming and J lost 2 bases, with 9 bases between them. The length of the CDR3 is 13 residues. In DNA, the CDR3 is TGTGCCAGCAGGGACTATTCCACAGATACGCAGTATTTT. Translation gives CASRDYSTDTQYF. The complete variable domain, with remaining parts taken from reference TRBV2 and TRBJ2-3, reads EPEVTQTPSHQVTQMGQEVILRCVPISNHLYFYWYRQILGQKVEFLVSFYNNEISEKSEIFDDQFSVERPDGSNFTLKIRSTKLEDSAMYFCASRDYSTDTQYFGPGTRLTVL.

V usage is TRBV5-6 and J usage is TRBJ2-6; weak D call: TRBD1 (5 bases). Trimming removed 4 bases at V and 0 bases at J, with 11 bases between. The germline V gene has CDR1 SGHDT and CDR2 YYEEEE. This CDR3 region has 16 residues. In DNA form, the CDR3 reads TGTGCCAGCAGCATGACAGCACTCTCTGGGGCCAACGTCCTGACTTTC. Its translation is CASSMTALSGANVLTF.